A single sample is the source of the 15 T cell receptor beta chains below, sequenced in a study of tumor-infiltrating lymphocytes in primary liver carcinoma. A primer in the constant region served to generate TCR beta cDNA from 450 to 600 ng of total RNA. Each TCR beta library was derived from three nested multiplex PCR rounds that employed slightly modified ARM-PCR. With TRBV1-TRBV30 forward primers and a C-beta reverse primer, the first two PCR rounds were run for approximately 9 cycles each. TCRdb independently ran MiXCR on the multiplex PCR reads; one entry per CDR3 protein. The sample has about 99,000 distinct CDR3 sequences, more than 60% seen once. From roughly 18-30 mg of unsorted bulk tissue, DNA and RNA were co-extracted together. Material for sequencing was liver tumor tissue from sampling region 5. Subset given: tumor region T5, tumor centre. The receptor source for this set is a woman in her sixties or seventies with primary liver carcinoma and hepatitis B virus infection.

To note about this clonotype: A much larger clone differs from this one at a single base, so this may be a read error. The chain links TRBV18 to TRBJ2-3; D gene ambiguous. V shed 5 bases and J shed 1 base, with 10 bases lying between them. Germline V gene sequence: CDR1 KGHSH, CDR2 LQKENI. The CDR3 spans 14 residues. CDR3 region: CASSTERGTDTQYF. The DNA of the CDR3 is TGTGCCAGCTCAACAGAGCGCGGCACAGATACGCAGTATTTT.

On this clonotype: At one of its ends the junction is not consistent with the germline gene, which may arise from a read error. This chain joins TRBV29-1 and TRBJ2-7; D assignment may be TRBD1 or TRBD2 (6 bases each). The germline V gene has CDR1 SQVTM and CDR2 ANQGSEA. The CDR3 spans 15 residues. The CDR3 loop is CSVEDSGRPPYEEYF. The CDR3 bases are TGCAGCGTTGAGGACAGTGGGAGGCCGCCCTACGAGGAGTACTTC.

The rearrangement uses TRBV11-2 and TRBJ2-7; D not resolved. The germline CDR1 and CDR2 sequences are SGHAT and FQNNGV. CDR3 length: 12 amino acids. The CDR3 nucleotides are TGTGTCGGCAGCTTAGGGAAAAACGAGCAGTACTTC. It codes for CVGSLGKNEQYF.

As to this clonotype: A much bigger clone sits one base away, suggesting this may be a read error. The CDR3 region is CASMPSWGQDTGELFF. DNA of the CDR3: TGTGCCAGCATGCCGAGCTGGGGGCAGGACACCGGGGAGCTGTTTTTT. The V call is TRBV5-8, the J call TRBJ2-2; D might be TRBD1 (6 bases). Germline CDR1 SGHTS, CDR2 YDEGEE. CDR3 length: 16 residues. Trimming shortened V by 6 bases and J by 3 bases, and 18 bases separated the two germline ends.

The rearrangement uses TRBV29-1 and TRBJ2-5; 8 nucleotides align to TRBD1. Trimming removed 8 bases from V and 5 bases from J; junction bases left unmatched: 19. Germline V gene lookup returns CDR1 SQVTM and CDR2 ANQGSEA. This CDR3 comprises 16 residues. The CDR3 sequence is CSTPVGRPGGSETQYF. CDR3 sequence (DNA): TGCAGCACCCCGGTGGGTCGCCCAGGGGGCTCGGAGACCCAGTACTTC.

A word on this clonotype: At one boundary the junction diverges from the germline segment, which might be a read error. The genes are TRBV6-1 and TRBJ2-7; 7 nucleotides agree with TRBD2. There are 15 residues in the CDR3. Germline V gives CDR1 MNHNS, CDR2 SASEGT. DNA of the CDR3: TGTGCCAGCAGTGACCCGGGAGGCTCTGCCCACGAGCAGTATTTC. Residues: CASSDPGGSAHEQYF.

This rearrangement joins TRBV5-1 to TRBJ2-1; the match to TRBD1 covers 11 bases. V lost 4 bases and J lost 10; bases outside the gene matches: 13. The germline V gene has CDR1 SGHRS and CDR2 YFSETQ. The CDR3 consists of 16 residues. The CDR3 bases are TGCGCCAGCAGCCCGCGAGGACAGGGGGCTGATCGGGAGCAGTTCTTC. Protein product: CASSPRGQGADREQFF.

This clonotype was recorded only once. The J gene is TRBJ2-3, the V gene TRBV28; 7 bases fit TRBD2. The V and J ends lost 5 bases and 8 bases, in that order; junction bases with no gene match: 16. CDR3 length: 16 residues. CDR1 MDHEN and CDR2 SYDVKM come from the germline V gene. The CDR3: CASSPLPGLHTSTQYF. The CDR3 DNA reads TGTGCCAGCAGTCCCCTCCCGGGACTACACACCAGTACGCAGTATTTT.

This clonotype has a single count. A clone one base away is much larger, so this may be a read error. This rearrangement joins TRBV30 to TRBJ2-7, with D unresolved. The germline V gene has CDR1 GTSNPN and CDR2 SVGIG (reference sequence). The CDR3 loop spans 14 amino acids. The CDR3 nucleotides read TGTGCCTGGAGTACACGTCTTGGACGGTACGATCAGTACTTC. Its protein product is CAWSTRLGRYDQYF.

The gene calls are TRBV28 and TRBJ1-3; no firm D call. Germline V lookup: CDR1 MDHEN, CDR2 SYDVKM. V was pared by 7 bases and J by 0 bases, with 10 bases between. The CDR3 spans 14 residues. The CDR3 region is CASIPRSSGNTIYF. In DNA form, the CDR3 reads TGTGCCAGCATTCCGCGGAGCTCTGGAAACACCATATATTTT. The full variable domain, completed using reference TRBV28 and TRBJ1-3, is DVKVTQSSRYLVKRTGEKVFLECVQDMDHENMFWYRQDPGLGLRLIYFSYDVKMKEKGDIPEGYSVSREKKERFSLILESASTNQTSMYLCASIPRSSGNTIYFGEGSWLTVV.

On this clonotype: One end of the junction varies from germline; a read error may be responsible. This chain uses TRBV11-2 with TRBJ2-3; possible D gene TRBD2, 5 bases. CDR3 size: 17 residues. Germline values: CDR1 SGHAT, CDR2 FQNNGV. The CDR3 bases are TGTGTCAGCAGCTTACGGGGATTAACGTACACGTCAGATACGCAGTATTTT. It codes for CVSSLRGLTYTSDTQYF.

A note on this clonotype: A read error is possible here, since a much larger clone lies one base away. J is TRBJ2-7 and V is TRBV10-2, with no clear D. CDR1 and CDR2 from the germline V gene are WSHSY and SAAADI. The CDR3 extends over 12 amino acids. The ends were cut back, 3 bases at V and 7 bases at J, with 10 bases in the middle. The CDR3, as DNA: TGCGCCAGCAGTGACACGGTCGGGGAGCAGTACTTC. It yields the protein CASSDTVGEQYF.

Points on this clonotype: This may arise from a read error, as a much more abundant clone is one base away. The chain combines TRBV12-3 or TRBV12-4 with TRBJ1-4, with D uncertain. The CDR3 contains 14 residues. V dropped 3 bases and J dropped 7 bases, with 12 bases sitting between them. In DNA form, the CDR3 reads TGTGCCAGCAGTTTTAGTGGAACGGGTGAAAAACTGTTTTTT. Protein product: CASSFSGTGEKLFF.

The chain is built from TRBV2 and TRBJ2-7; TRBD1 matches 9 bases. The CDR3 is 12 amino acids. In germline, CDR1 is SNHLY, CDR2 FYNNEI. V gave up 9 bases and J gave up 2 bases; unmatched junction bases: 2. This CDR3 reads CASRTGAYEQYF. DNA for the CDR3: TGTGCCAGTAGGACAGGGGCCTACGAGCAGTACTTC.

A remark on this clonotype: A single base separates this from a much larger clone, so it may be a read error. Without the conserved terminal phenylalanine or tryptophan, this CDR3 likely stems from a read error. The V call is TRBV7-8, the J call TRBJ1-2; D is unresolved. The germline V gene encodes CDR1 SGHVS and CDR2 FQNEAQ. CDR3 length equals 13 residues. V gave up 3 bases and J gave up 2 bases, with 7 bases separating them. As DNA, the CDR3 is TGTGCCAGCAGCTTTTCCGGGAACTATGGCTACACCGTC. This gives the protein CASSFSGNYGYTV.